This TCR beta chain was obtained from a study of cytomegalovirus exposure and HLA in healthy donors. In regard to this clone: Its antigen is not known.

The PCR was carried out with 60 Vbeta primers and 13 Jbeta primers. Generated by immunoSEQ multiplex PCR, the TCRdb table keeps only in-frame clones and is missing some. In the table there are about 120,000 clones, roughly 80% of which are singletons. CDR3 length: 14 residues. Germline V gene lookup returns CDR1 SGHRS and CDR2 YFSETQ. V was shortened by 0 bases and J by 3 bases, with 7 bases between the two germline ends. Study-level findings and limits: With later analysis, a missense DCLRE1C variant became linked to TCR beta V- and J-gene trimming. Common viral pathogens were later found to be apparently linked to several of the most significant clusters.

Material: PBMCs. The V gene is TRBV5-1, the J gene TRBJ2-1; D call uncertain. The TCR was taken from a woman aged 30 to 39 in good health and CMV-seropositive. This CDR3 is CASSLVPGYNEQFF. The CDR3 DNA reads TGCGCCAGCAGCTTGGTCCCGGGCTACAATGAGCAGTTCTTC.